This TCR beta chain was observed in a study of cytomegalovirus exposure and HLA in healthy donors. Turning to this clone: The antigen is not known.

Study findings and constraints: The authors listed some 150 TCR beta chains as cytomegalovirus-associated. Sequencing likely produced, as an artifact, a cluster of highly shared sequence variants. Diagnosis of cytomegalovirus status made by the classifier reportedly showed high specificity and sensitivity.

Trimming removed 0 bases from V and 3 bases from J, with 18 bases in between. The germline gives CDR1 LNHNV, CDR2 YYDKDF (reference sequence). The CDR3 is 17 residues long. The PCR employed 60 Vbeta primers together with 13 Jbeta primers. Clones were sequenced by immunoSEQ multiplex PCR, and TCRdb holds only the in-frame ones, with some missing. This sample has 150,000 to 200,000 clones, with roughly 77% found just once. This receptor was obtained from a man between 25 and 39 years old in good health and CMV-seropositive. The V gene is TRBV15, the J gene TRBJ2-7; D perhaps matches TRBD2 (6 bases). Source material: PBMCs. The CDR3 coding sequence is TGTGCCACCAGCAGAGACCTACCAGGGACTCCAGGCTACGAGCAGTACTTC. Its translation is CATSRDLPGTPGYEQYF.